Here is one TCR beta chain with its context. In this sample, this clonotype turned up many times. Its recognized antigen is unknown. The record has no base qualities; no much larger clone is one base away. Preparation of the library involved PCR. TCRdb lists the instrument as Illumina HiSeq 2500. Molecular barcoding was employed in the preparation of TCR libraries, with unique molecular identifiers being used to normalize TCRbeta repertoire quantification. TCRdb applied fastp at Q25 and MiXCR to the public reads, then kept only in-frame beta chains. Identical CDR3 proteins give one entry, which carries the most common genes and DNA. For this sample there are 250,000 to 400,000 distinct CDR3 sequences; roughly 25% appear just once. Jointly, the top ten make up about a tenth of the sample. The data are from a study of T-cell reconstitution after alpha-beta-depleted transplantation in children (TCRdb year 2016). For context, the study as a whole: Using TCR repertoire profiling, the study quantitatively followed how T-cell immune reconstitution unfolded in children after TCRalphabeta/CD19-depleted allogeneic hematopoietic cell transplantation. What the study reported, not specific to this receptor: Over the following months the frequencies of hyperexpanded clones went down, and after one year T-cell counts and TCRbeta diversity were mostly credited to newly produced T cells. In some patients, the high TCRbeta diversity seen at day 60 was put down to recipient T cells and intrathymic progenitors that had survived conditioning. Apparently early alphabetaT-cell count recovery about two months after transplant reportedly relied on only several hundred rapidly expanded clones derived from non-depleted graft cells.

Reading the germline V gene (reference sequence) gives CDR1 LNHNV and CDR2 YYDKDF. From cysteine to phenylalanine, the CDR3 is 14 amino acids long. CDR3 DNA only is kept here, 42 bases in frame from base 1. V sheds 2 bases and J sheds 3 bases, leaving 10 bases between their ends. Interpreted using the paper, the treatment or condition label stands for: allogeneic hematopoietic cell transplantation with graft depleted of TCRalphabeta T cells and CD19 B cells. Transplant recipients were children who received TCRalphabeta/CD19-depleted allogeneic hematopoietic cell grafts. The chain was built from TRBV15 and TRBJ2-5; a tentative D call is TRBD1 (6 bases match). The TCR sequence derives from a male patient under 18 who had a stem cell transplant for acute lymphoblastic leukemia, so the T cells may come from the graft donor. Specimen: PBMCs, mostly from graft donor cells, collected 180 days after TCRalphabeta/CD19-depleted stem cell transplant. The DNA sequence is given as TGTGCCACCAGCAGACTCAGACAGGAAGAGACCCAGTACTTC. Its amino acids are CATSRLRQEETQYF.